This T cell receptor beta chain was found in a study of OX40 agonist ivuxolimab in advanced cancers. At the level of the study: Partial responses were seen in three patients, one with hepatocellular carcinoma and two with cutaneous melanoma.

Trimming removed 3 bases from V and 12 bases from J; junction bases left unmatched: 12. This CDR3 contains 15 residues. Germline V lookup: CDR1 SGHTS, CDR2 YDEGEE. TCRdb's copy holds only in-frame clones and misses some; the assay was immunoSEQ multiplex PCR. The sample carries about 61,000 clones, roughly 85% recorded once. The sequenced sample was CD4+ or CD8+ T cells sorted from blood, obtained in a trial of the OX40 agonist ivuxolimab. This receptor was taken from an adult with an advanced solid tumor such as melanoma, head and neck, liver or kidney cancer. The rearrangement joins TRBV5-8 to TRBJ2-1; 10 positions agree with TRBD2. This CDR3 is CASSWGRTSGPGQFF. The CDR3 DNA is TGTGCCAGCAGCTGGGGCAGGACTAGCGGCCCGGGGCAGTTCTTC.